This T cell receptor (beta chain) was sequenced during a study of T cell clonotyping in hematopoietic cell transplantation. The study, taken as a whole, reports: Pathologically expanded recipient clonotypes increased progressively from day 30 to day 180 as diversity fell. Few recipient clonotypes overlapped donors; over 97% were de novo at given depth. Graft donor and pretransplant recipient Inverse Simpson Index values predicted broader posttransplant TCR diversity.

The data were produced by immunoSEQ multiplex PCR, yet TCRdb's version contains in-frame clones alone and is incomplete. The sample includes around 15,000 clones, around 97% seen only once; the top ten take approximately 4%. A word on this clone: Its antigen is not identified.

The receptor was isolated from a female patient in her 50s who had an allogeneic stem cell transplant from an unrelated donor, so T cells may come from the graft donor. Some clones in this sample may be carry-over from other donors' samples. The source was peripheral blood mononuclear cells, collected 30 days after allogeneic stem cell transplant.

The CDR3 bases are TGTGCCAGCAGTGAAAGAGGGAACACAGATACGCAGTATTTT. It is translated as CASSERGNTDTQYF. The V and J genes are TRBV6-1 and TRBJ2-3, with TRBD2 as a possible D gene (5 bases). This CDR3 contains 14 residues. V lost 2 bases, J lost 2 bases, and 8 bases lay in between. Germline CDR1 is MNHNS and CDR2 is SASEGT.